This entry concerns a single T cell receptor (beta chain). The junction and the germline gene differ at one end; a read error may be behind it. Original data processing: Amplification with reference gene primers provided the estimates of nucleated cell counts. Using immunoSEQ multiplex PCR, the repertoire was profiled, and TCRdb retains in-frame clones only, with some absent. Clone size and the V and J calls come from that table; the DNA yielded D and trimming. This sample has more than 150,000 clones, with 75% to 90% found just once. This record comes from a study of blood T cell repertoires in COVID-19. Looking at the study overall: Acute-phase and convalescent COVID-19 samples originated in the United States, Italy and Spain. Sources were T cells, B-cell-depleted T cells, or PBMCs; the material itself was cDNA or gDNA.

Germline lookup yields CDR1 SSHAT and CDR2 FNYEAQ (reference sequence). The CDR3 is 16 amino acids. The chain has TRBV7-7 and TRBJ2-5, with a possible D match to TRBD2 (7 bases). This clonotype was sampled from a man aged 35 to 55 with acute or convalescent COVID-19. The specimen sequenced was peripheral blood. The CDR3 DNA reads TGTGCTAGCAGCTTAGCTCGAGGGGGGGCCCAAGAGACCCAGTACTTC. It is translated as CASSLARGGAQETQYF.